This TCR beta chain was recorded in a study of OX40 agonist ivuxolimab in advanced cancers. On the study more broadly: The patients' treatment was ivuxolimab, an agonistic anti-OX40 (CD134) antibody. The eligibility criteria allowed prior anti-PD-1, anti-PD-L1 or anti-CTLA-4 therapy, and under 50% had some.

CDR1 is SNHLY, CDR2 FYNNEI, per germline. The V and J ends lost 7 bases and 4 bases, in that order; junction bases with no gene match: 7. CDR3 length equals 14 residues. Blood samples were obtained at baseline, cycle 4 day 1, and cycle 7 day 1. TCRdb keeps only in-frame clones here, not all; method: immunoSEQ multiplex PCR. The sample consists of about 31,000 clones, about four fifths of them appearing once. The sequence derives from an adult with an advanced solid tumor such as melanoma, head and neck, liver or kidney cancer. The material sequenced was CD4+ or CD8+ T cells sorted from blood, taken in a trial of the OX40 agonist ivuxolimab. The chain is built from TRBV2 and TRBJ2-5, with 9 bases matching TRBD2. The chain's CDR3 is CASKFWGLAETQYF. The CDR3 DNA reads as TGTGCCAGCAAGTTTTGGGGACTAGCAGAGACCCAGTACTTC.